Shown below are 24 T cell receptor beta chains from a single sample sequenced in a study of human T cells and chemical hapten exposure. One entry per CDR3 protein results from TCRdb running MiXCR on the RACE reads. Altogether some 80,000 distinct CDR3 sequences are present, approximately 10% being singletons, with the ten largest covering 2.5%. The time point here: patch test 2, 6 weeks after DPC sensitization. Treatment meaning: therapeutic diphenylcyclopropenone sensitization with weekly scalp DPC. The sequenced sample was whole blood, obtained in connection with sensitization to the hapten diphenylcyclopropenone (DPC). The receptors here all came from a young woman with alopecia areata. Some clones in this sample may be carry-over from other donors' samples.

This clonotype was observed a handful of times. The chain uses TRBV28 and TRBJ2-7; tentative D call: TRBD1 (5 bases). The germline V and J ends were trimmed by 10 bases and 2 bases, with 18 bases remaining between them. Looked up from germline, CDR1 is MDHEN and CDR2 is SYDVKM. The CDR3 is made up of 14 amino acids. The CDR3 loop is CATSPRTLTYEQYF. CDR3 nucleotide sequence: TGTGCCACTTCGCCTAGGACACTTACCTACGAGCAGTACTTC. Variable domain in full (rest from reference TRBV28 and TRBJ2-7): DVKVTQSSRYLVKRTGEKVFLECVQDMDHENMFWYRQDPGLGLRLIYFSYDVKMKEKGDIPEGYSVSREKKERFSLILESASTNQTSMYLCATSPRTLTYEQYFGPGTRLTVT.

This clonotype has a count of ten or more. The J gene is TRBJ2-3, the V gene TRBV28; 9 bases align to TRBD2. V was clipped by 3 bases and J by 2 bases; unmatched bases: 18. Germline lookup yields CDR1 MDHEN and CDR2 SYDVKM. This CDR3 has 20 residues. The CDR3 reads CASSFLAGGRWHTNTDTQYF. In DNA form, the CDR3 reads TGTGCCAGCAGTTTTTTGGCGGGAGGGCGGTGGCATACAAACACAGATACGCAGTATTTT.

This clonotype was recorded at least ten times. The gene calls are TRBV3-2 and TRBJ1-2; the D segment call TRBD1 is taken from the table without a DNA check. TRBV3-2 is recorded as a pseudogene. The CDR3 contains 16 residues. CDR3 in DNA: TGTGCCAGCAGCCATCCCGTAATTGGGGACAGGCATCGCTACACCTTC. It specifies CASSHPVIGDRHRYTF.

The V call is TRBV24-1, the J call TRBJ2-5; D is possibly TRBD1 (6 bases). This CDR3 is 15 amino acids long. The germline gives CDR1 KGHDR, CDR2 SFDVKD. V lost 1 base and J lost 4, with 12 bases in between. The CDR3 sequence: CATSDFGGVGETQYF. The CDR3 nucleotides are TGTGCCACCAGTGATTTTGGGGGCGTAGGAGAGACCCAGTACTTC.

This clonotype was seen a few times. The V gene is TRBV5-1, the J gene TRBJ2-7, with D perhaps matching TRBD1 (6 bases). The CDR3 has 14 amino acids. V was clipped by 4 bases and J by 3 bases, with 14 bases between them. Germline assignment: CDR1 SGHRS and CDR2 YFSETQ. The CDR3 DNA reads TGCGCCAGCAGCCGGTCGGGACACCTCTACGAGCAGTACTTC. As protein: CASSRSGHLYEQYF.

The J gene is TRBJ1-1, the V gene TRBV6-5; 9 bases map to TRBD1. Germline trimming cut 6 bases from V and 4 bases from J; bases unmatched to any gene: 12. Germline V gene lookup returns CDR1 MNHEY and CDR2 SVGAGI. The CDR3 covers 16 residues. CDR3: CASRPQDRGSGTEAFF. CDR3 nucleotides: TGTGCCAGCAGGCCTCAGGACAGGGGTTCGGGCACTGAAGCTTTCTTT.

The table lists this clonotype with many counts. CDR3 sequence reads: CASKGLSGANVLTF. CDR3 coding DNA: TGTGCCAGCAAAGGGCTCTCTGGGGCCAACGTCCTGACTTTC. V and J are TRBV6-5 and TRBJ2-6, with D uncertain. Between the trimmed V and J ends, which lost 7 bases and 0 bases, there was a span of 7 bases. The CDR3 spans 14 residues. The germline CDR1 and CDR2 sequences are MNHEY and SVGAGI.

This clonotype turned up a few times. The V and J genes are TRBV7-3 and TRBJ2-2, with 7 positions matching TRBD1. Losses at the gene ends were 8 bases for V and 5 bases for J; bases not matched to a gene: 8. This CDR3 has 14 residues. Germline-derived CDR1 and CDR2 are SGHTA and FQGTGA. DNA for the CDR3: TGTGCCAGCTCCTGGCAGGGGGAAACCGGGGAGCTGTTTTTT. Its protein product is CASSWQGETGELFF. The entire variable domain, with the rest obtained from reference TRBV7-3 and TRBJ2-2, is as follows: GAGVSQTPSNKVTEKGKYVELRCDPISGHTALYWYRQSLGQGPEFLIYFQGTGAADDSGLPNDRFFAVRPEGSVSTLKIQRTERGDSAVYLCASSWQGETGELFFGEGSRLTVL.

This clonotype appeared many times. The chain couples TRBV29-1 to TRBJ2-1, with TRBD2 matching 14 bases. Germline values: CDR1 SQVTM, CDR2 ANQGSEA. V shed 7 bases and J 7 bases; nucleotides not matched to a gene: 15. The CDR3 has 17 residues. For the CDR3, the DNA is TGCAGCGCCTCGCTGACTAGCGGGAGGGCCGGAGTGAATGAGCAGTTCTTC. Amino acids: CSASLTSGRAGVNEQFF.

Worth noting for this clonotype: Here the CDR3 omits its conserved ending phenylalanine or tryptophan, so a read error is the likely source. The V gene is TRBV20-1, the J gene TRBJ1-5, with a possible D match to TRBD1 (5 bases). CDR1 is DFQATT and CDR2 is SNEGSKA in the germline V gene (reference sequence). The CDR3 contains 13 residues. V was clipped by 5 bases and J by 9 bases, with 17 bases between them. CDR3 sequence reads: CSAAGQGRGPQHI. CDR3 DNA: TGCAGTGCTGCGGGGCAGGGAAGAGGGCCCCAGCATATT.

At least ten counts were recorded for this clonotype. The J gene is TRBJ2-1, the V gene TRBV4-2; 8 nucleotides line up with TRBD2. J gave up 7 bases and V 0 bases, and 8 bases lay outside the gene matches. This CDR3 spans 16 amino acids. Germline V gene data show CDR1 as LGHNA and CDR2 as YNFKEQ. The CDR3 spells CASSQEGSGIGNEQFF. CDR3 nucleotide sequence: TGTGCCAGCAGCCAAGAAGGTAGCGGGATTGGAAATGAGCAGTTCTTC.

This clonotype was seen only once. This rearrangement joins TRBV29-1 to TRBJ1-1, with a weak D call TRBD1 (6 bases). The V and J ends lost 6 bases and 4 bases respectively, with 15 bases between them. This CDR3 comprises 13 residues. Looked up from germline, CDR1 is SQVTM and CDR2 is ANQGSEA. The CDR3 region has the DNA TGCAGCGTGGCCCGGGGGGCAGGCACTGAAGCTTTCTTT. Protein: CSVARGAGTEAFF.

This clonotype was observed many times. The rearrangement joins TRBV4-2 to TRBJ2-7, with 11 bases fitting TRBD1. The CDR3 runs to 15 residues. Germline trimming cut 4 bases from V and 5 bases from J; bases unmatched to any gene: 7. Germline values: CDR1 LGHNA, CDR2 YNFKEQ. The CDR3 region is CASSPGGQGAHEQYF. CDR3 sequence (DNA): TGTGCCAGCAGCCCTGGAGGACAGGGGGCCCACGAGCAGTACTTC.

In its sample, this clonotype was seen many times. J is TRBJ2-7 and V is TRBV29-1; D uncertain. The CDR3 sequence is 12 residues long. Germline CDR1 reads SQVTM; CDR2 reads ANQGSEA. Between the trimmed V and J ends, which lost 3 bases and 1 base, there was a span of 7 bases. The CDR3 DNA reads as TGCAGCGTTGAGAATCTTTCCTACGAGCAGTACTTC. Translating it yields CSVENLSYEQYF.

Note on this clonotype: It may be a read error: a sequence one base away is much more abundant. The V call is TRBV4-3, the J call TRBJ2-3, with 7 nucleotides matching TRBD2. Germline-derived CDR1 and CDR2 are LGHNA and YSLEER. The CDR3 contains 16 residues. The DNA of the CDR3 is TGCGCCAGCAGCCATGGGTCGGGAGGAAACACAGGTACGCAGTATTTT. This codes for CASSHGSGGNTGTQYF.

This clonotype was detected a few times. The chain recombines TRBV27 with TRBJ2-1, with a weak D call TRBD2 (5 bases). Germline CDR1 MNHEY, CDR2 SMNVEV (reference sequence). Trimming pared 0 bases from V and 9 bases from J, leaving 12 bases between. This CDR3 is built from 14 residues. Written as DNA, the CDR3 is TGTGCCAGCAGTTTATCGGCGGGCGGAGGTGAGCAGTTCTTC. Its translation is CASSLSAGGGEQFF.

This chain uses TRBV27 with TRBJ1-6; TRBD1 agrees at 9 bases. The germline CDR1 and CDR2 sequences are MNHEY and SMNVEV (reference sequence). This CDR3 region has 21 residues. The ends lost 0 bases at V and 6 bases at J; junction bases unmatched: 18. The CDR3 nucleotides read TGTGCCAGCAGTTTATCGAGGGTGCAGGGACAGGGCTTATCCCTTAATTCACCCCTCCACTTT. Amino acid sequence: CASSLSRVQGQGLSLNSPLHF.

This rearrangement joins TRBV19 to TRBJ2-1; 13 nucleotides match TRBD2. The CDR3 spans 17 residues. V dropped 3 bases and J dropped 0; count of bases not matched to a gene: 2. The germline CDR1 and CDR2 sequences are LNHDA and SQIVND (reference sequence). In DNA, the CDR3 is TGTGCCAGTAGTATGAGGACTAGCGGGAGCTCCTACAATGAGCAGTTCTTC. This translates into CASSMRTSGSSYNEQFF.

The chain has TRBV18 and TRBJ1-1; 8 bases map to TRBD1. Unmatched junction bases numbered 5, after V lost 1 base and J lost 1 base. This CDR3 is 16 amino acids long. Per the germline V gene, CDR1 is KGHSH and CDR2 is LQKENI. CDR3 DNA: TGTGCCAGCTCACCACTATCTACAGGGGGGAACACTGAAGCTTTCTTT. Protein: CASSPLSTGGNTEAFF.

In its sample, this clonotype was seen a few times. CDR3 in DNA: TGTGCCAGCAAAGGGGCAGGGCTCACCTCTGGGGCCAACGTCCTGACTTTC. This encodes CASKGAGLTSGANVLTF. The genes are TRBV11-2 and TRBJ2-6; a possible D gene is TRBD1 (5 bases). Trimming removed 7 bases at V and 0 bases at J, with 16 bases between. The germline CDR1 and CDR2 sequences are SGHAT and FQNNGV. CDR3 length: 17 amino acids.

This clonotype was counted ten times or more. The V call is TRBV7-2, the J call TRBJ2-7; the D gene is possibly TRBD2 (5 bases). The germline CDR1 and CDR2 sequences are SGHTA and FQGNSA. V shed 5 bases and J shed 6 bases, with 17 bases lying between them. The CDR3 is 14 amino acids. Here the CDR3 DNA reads TGTGCCAGCAGCGCCCCGGGAATTCTCTCCGAGCAGTACTTC. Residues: CASSAPGILSEQYF.

The DNA for the CDR3 is TGTGCCAGCAAAACAGACAGGGTGTATGGCTACACCTTC. Amino acids: CASKTDRVYGYTF. The chain links TRBV12-3 or TRBV12-4 to TRBJ1-2; 7 positions agree with TRBD1. With 7 bases clipped from V and 5 bases from J, the junction kept 7 bases outside the gene matches. The CDR3 has 13 amino acids.

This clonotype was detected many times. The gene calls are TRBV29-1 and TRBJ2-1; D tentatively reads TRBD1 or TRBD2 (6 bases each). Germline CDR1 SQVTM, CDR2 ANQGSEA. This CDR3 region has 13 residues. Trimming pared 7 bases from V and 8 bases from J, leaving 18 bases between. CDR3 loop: CSARANRDYEQFF. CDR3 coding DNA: TGCAGCGCCCGCGCAAACAGGGACTATGAGCAGTTCTTC.

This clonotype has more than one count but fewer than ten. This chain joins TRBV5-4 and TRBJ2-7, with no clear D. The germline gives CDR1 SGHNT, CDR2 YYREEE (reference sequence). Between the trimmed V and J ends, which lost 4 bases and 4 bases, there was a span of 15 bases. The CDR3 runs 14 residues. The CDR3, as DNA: TGTGCCAGCAGCACCCGACAAGACTTATACGAGCAGTACTTC. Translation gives CASSTRQDLYEQYF.